Listed below are T cell receptor beta chains from one sample, sequenced in a study of blood T cell repertoires in COVID-19. Profiling relied on immunoSEQ multiplex PCR, and the TCRdb table lists in-frame clones only, not all of them. The sample comprises about 36,000 clones, about 88% of which are singletons, and around 2.4% rests with the top ten. Sequenced: peripheral blood. The receptors here all came from a human donor in a cohort sampled during active COVID-19. The CDR3 runs from the conserved cysteine through the conserved F or W. A D gene is named only where the DNA matches it firmly. Clone size, where shown, is once, few, many, or a class for clones that have expanded.

CDR3	DNA	V	D	size	J
CAWSLRAASYGYTF	TGTGCCTGGAGCCTCAGGGCGGCAAGCTATGGCTACACCTTC	TRBV30	.	.	TRBJ1-2
CASSTNRGETQYF	TGTGCCAGTAGTACAAACCGGGGGGAGACCCAGTACTTC	TRBV19	.	.	TRBJ2-5
CASSLGTVGREKLFF	TGCGCCAGCAGCTTGGGGACAGTCGGAAGGGAAAAACTGTTTTTT	TRBV5-1	.	once	TRBJ1-4
CASSIIGTALPYTQYF	TGTGCCAGTAGTATAATCGGGACAGCTTTGCCCTATACGCAGTATTTT	TRBV19	TRBD1	.	TRBJ2-3
CASSKGQGFENGYTF	TGCGCCAGCAGCAAGGGACAGGGGTTTGAAAATGGCTACACCTTC	TRBV5-1	TRBD1	.	TRBJ1-2
CASSPMTDTQYF	TGTGCCAGCTCACCTATGACAGATACGCAGTATTTT	TRBV18	.	.	TRBJ2-3
CASSLPRGIQETQYF	TGTGCCAGCAGCTTGCCGCGGGGGATACAAGAGACCCAGTACTTC	TRBV5-4	TRBD2	.	TRBJ2-5
CASSKVERGSSVGCEQFF	TGTGCCAGCAGCAAAGTTGAGCGTGGGTCTAGCGTCGGATGTGAGCAGTTCTTC	TRBV21-1	.	.	TRBJ2-1
CASKLSGAHYEQYF	TGTGCCAGTAAGCTGAGCGGGGCGCATTACGAGCAGTACTTC	TRBV19	TRBD2	.	TRBJ2-7
CASSLPRETEAFF	TGCGCCAGCAGCTTGCCCAGGGAAACTGAAGCTTTCTTT	TRBV5-1	.	few	TRBJ1-1